The sequence of this T cell receptor beta chain was determined in a study of monozygotic twins with inflammatory bowel disease. The CDR3 runs to 13 residues. Germline V gene sequence: CDR1 SGHDT, CDR2 YYEEEE. Per donor there was one draw, yielding a blood sample of about 2.4 ml. Findings and caveats of the study: Possibly reflecting limited power, no difference in repertoire similarity was found between concordant and discordant twins. Relative clonotype sharing with others was diminished in IBD patients versus healthy twins, particularly with disease activity.

Remarks on this clonotype: The antigen is unknown.

cDNA synthesis was performed in eight separate reactions for each sample. From the 5' RACE reads, TCRdb lists one entry per CDR3 protein and no DNA. The table lists about 440,000 distinct CDR3 sequences. The chain carries TRBV5-6 and TRBJ2-7; TCRdb's D gene call, TRBD2, goes unchecked for lack of DNA. The sequencing sample was made of blood. This clonotype originated in a human donor with ulcerative colitis or Crohn's disease, or a healthy co-twin of an affected twin (not recorded which). CDR3 region: CASSLGGGNEQYF.